The clone carrying this TCR beta chain came up once. Its matching antigen is unknown. The junction shows a germline mismatch at one end, possibly a read error. The data were obtained in a study of Graves' ophthalmopathy and Graves' hyperthyroidism. At the level of the study: Untreated patients at initial diagnosis provided peripheral blood. Study-wide results and limits: Most expanded clonotypes in thyroid above 0.001 frequency also showed up in blood. Progression of ophthalmopathy was predicted by the model with 60% to 71% sensitivity and roughly 78% specificity.

Using RNA transcripts, the TCR beta CDR3 regions were amplified. An opening RT-PCR round employed HTBI primers and preceded a second-round multiplex PCR. TCRdb reprocessed the multiplex PCR reads via MiXCR and lists one record per CDR3 protein. Of 350,000 to 400,000 distinct CDR3 sequences in the sample, around 20% were seen once. The clonotype originates from a woman in her late teens or twenties with Graves' ophthalmopathy. The material sequenced was peripheral blood.

The CDR3 is CGSSQDFRASKWDGYTF. As DNA, the CDR3 is TGCGGCAGCAGCCAAGATTTCCGGGCCTCAAAGTGGGATGGCTACACCTTC. This chain uses TRBV4-1 with TRBJ1-2; D unresolved. The germline gives CDR1 MGHRA, CDR2 YSYEKL. The CDR3 consists of 17 residues.